This TCR beta chain was captured in a study of blood T cell repertoires in COVID-19. Study summary: Nucleic acid was either cDNA or gDNA, and it came from T cells, B-cell-depleted T cells, or PBMCs.

Cohorts were determined from participant-reported clinical history. This clone was seen a single time. From germline, CDR1 is MNHEY and CDR2 SMNVEV (reference sequence). The CDR3 is made up of 14 amino acids. Trimming cost V 3 bases and J 5 bases; bases outside gene matches: 6. Data came from immunoSEQ multiplex PCR; TCRdb stores just in-frame clones and leaves some out. This table holds under 400,000 clones, about 89% found once. This clonotype originated in a man aged 35-49 years in a cohort exposed to, infected with or recovered from COVID-19 (not recorded which). The genes are TRBV27 and TRBJ2-7; 8 bases are a match to TRBD1. The sample comprised PBMCs or T cells enriched from blood (not recorded which). The CDR3 DNA follows: TGTGCCAGCAGTTTCCGGACAGGGAGTAACGAGCAGTACTTC. This translates into CASSFRTGSNEQYF.